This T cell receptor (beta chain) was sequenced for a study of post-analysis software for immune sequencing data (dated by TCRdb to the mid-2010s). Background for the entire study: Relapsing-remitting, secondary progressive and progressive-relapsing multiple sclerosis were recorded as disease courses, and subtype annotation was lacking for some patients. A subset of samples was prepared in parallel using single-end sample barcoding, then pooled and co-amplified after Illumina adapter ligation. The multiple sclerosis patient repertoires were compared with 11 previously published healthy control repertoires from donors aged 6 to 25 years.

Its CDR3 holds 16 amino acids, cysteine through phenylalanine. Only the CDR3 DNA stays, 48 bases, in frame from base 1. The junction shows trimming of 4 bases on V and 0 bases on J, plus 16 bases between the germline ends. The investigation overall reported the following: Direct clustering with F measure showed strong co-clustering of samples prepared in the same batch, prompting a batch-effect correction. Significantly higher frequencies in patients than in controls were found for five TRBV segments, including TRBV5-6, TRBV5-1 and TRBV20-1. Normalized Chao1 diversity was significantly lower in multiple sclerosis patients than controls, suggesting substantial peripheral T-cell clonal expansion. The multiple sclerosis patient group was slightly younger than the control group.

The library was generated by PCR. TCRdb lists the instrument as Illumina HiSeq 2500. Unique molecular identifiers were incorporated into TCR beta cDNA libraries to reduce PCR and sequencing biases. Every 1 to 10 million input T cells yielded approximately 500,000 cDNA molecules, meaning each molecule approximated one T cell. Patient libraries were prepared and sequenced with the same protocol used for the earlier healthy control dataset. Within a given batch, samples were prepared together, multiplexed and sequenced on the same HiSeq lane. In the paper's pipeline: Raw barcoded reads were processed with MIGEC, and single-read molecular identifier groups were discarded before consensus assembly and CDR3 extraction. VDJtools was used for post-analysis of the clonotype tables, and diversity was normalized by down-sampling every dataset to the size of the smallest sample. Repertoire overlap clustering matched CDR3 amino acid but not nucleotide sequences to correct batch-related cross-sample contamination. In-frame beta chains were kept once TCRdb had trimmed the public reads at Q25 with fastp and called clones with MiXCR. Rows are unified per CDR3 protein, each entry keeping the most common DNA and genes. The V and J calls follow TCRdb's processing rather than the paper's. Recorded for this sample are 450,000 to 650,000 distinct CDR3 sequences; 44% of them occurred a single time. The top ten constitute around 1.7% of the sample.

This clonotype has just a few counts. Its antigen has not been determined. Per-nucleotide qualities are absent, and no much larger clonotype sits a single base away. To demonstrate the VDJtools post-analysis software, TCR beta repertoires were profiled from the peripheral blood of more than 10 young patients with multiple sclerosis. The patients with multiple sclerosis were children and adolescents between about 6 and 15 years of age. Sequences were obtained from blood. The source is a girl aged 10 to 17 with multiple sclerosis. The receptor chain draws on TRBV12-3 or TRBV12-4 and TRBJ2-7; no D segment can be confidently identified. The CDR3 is CASSSWGLGDSYEQYF. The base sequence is TGTGCCAGCAGTTCCTGGGGTCTTGGAGACTCCTACGAGCAGTACTTC.